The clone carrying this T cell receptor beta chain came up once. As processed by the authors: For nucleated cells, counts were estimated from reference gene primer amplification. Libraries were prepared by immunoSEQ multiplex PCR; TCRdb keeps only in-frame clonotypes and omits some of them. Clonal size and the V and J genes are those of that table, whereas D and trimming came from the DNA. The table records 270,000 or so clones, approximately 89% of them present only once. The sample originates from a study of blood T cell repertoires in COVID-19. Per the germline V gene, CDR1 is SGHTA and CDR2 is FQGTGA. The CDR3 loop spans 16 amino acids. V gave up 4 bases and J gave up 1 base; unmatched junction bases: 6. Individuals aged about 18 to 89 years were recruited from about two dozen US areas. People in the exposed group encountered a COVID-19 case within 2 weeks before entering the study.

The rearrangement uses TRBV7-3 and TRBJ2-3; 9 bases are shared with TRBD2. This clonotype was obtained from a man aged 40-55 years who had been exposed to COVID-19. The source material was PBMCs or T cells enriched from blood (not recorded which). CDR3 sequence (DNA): TGTGCCAGCAGCTCGGTAGCGGGAGTGGGCACAGATACGCAGTATTTT. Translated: CASSSVAGVGTDTQYF. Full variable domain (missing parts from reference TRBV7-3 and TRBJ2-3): GAGVSQTPSNKVTEKGKYVELRCDPISGHTALYWYRQSLGQGPEFLIYFQGTGAADDSGLPNDRFFAVRPEGSVSTLKIQRTERGDSAVYLCASSSVAGVGTDTQYFGPGTRLTVL.